This T cell receptor beta chain was sequenced for a study of patients and donors after allogeneic stem cell transplantation. V was pared by 6 bases and J by 3 bases, with 9 bases between. Per germline, CDR1 SQVTM and CDR2 ANQGSEA. CDR3 length: 12 amino acids. TCRdb recomputed calls from the RT-PCR reads with MiXCR, one row per CDR3 protein. This sample carries about 40,000 distinct CDR3 sequences, over 25% of them seen once, and the ten largest clones take about two thirds. This clonotype came up a few times. This chain uses TRBV29-1 with TRBJ1-3; D gene unclear. Material for sequencing was blood, either unsorted or a sorted T cell fraction (not recorded which). This clonotype was sampled from a human donor who was either an allogeneic HSCT recipient or a stem cell or donor lymphocyte infusion donor (not recorded which). It is not recorded whose cells these are; they may come from a transplant donor. The CDR3 is CSVGPLGNTIYF. CDR3 bases: TGCAGCGTCGGCCCACTTGGAAACACCATATATTTT.